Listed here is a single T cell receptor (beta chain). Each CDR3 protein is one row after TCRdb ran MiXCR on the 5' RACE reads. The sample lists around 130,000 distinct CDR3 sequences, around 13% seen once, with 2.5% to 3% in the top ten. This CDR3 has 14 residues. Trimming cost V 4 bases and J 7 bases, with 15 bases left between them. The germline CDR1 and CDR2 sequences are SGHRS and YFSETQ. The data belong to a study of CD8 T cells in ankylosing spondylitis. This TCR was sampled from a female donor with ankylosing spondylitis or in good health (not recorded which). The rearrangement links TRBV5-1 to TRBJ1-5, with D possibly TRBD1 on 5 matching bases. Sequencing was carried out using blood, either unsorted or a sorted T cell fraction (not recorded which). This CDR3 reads CASSAFQGVQPQHF. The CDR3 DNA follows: TGCGCCAGCAGCGCGTTCCAGGGCGTCCAGCCCCAGCATTTT.